Included here is one T cell receptor beta chain sequence, with context. As yet, its antigen is unknown. The data belong to a study of T cells in Graves' hyperthyroidism and ophthalmopathy. The CDR3 covers 13 residues. The germline V gene has CDR1 MNHNS and CDR2 SASEGT. The V end was cut by 6 bases, the J end by 1 base, with 9 bases between. TCR beta CDR3 sequences were amplified from RNA transcripts. HTBI primers were employed in a first-round RT-PCR of the TCR CDR3. TCRdb re-called the multiplex PCR reads with MiXCR, one entry per CDR3 protein. The table has 500,000 to 800,000 distinct CDR3 sequences, about 45% seen once. The study's findings and limits: Peripheral blood also featured most of the thyroid clonotypes expanded above 0.001.

Researchers barred patients who had uncontrolled infection, other autoimmune disease, pregnancy or lactation. The receptor was derived from an adult man with Graves' disease, either hyperthyroidism or ophthalmopathy (not recorded which). Sample: peripheral blood or thyroid tissue (not recorded which). This chain links TRBV6-1 with TRBJ1-1; D is undetermined. The CDR3 spells CASSANPNTEAFF. The CDR3 DNA reads as TGTGCCAGCAGCGCAAATCCGAACACTGAAGCTTTCTTT.